The 15 T cell receptor beta chains in this list originate from one sample, sequenced in a study of CD8+CD57+ T cells in acquired aplastic anemia. Patients chosen for sequencing had CD8+CD57+ cells that had expanded, as shown by flow cytometry. TCR beta VDJ combinations and CDR3 sequences were profiled from genomic DNA. TCRdb processed the reads anew with MiXCR; each CDR3 protein has one entry. The table includes 200,000 to 250,000 distinct CDR3 sequences, 60% to 80% detected once. Material: sorted CD4+, CD8+, or CD8+CD57+ T cells (not recorded which) from PBMCs. Every receptor here comes from a human donor with aplastic anemia.

This chain's CDR3 is CASSRTVNTNYGYTF. Written as DNA, the CDR3 is TGTGCCAGTAGCAGGACAGTAAATACTAACTATGGCTACACCTTC. This rearrangement joins TRBV19 to TRBJ1-2; D possibly corresponds to TRBD1 (6 bases). This CDR3 has 15 residues. Per the germline V gene, CDR1 is LNHDA and CDR2 is SQIVND (reference sequence). Trimming took 6 bases from V and 0 from J, leaving 14 bases between them.

The rearrangement uses TRBV7-2 and TRBJ2-7, with a possible D match to TRBD2 (6 bases). The CDR3 sequence is 15 residues long. The V end was cut by 3 bases, the J end by 0 bases, with 12 bases between. Germline V CDR1 and CDR2: SGHTA, FQGNSA. The CDR3 region has the DNA TGTGCCAGCAGCTTGGGCTCTAGCGTCTCCTACGAGCAGTACTTC. Translated: CASSLGSSVSYEQYF.

The chain recombines TRBV20-1 with TRBJ1-5; D might be TRBD1 (5 bases). The CDR3 is made up of 12 amino acids. The germline CDR1 and CDR2 sequences are DFQATT and SNEGSKA (reference sequence). V was clipped by 5 bases and J by 6 bases, with 11 bases between them. DNA of the CDR3: TGCAGTGCTTGCGGGACGGGTCAGCCCCAGCATTTT. Protein sequence: CSACGTGQPQHF.

The chain carries TRBV12-3 or TRBV12-4 and TRBJ2-5; D is possibly TRBD1 (6 bases). The CDR3 runs 17 residues. V shed 3 bases and J shed 5 bases, with 22 bases lying between them. The CDR3 coding sequence is TGTGCCAGCAGTTTCGACCCTTCACAGGGACCCTCGGAGACCCAGTACTTC. Protein product: CASSFDPSQGPSETQYF.

This chain links TRBV7-6 with TRBJ2-5, with D hard to call. CDR1 is SGHVS and CDR2 is FNYEAQ in the germline V gene. V lost 4 bases, J lost 1 base, and 7 bases lay in between. This CDR3 region has 13 residues. The chain's CDR3 is CASSSLAQETQYF. The DNA of the CDR3 is TGTGCCAGCAGCTCGTTGGCCCAAGAGACCCAGTACTTC.

The table lists this clonotype with many counts. V and J are TRBV6-5 and TRBJ2-3; D possibly corresponds to TRBD2 (6 bases). The germline V and J ends were trimmed by 6 bases and 2 bases, with 12 bases remaining between them. The CDR3 sequence is 14 residues long. Germline V CDR1 and CDR2: MNHEY, SVGAGI. DNA of the CDR3: TGTGCCAGCAGCGGGAGTCTTCACACAGATACGCAGTATTTT. Translated, it gives CASSGSLHTDTQYF.

About this clonotype: As the CDR3 is not closed by the conserved phenylalanine or tryptophan, this likely results from a read error. No DNA is shown, since the ends of the CDR3 on it are uncertain; the CDR3 is the one TCRdb lists. The chain carries TRBV24-1 and TRBJ1-5; the table gives TRBD1 as D, unverified against the DNA. The CDR3 length equals 14 residues, ends included. CDR1 is KGHDR and CDR2 is SFDVKD in the germline V gene. The CDR3 is CATSDPLTASYEHC.

This chain joins TRBV5-1 and TRBJ1-1, with no clear D. This CDR3 region has 13 residues. Trimming removed 3 bases at V and 4 bases at J, with 10 bases between. In germline, CDR1 is SGHRS, CDR2 YFSETQ. CDR3 sequence (DNA): TGCGCCAGCAGCTCAGACGAGGGCACTGAAGCTTTCTTT. It translates to CASSSDEGTEAFF.

The rearrangement uses TRBV5-1 and TRBJ2-2, with D tentatively TRBD1 or TRBD2 (5 bases each). Germline lookup yields CDR1 SGHRS and CDR2 YFSETQ. The length of the CDR3 is 15 residues. Trimming left V 2 bases short and J 1 base short, with 9 bases between. This chain's CDR3 is CASSFGTLNTGELFF. The CDR3 nucleotides read TGCGCCAGCAGCTTCGGGACGTTGAACACCGGGGAGCTGTTTTTT.

This chain connects TRBV20-1 to TRBJ1-2; 11 nucleotides agree with TRBD1. This CDR3 has 13 amino acids. Germline-derived CDR1 and CDR2 are DFQATT and SNEGSKA (reference sequence). The V segment lost 2 bases and the J segment 6 bases; nucleotides outside the gene matches: 2. CDR3 DNA: TGCAGTGCTAGACGGACAGGGGGCCATGGCTACACCTTC. It translates to CSARRTGGHGYTF.

This chain uses TRBV7-9 with TRBJ1-2, with D unresolved. The germline V and J ends were trimmed by 2 bases and 4 bases, with 8 bases remaining between them. Germline-derived CDR1 and CDR2 are SEHNR and FQNEAQ (reference sequence). This CDR3 is built from 13 residues. This CDR3 is CASSLPVAYGYTF. CDR3 nucleotides: TGTGCCAGCAGCTTACCAGTGGCCTATGGCTACACCTTC.

This rearrangement joins TRBV7-9 to TRBJ1-4; D is possibly TRBD1 (5 bases). In germline, CDR1 is SEHNR, CDR2 FQNEAQ (reference sequence). This CDR3 spans 11 amino acids. Trimming pared 5 bases from V and 10 bases from J, leaving 8 bases between. CDR3 nucleotides: TGTGCCAGCAGCGCGCAGGGAAAACTGTTTTTT. Translation: CASSAQGKLFF.

This clonotype appeared once. This chain joins TRBV7-8 and TRBJ2-5, with 10 bases matching TRBD2. V shed 3 bases, J shed 5 bases, and the junction held 15 bases outside the gene matches. The CDR3 is made up of 18 amino acids. Germline assignment: CDR1 SGHVS and CDR2 FQNEAQ. Here the CDR3 reads CASSLVLAGSGAGETQYF. DNA for the CDR3: TGTGCCAGCAGCTTGGTACTAGCGGGGAGCGGTGCTGGGGAGACCCAGTACTTC.

This chain connects TRBV15 to TRBJ2-7; D gene ambiguous. Germline CDR1 and CDR2: LNHNV and YYDKDF (reference sequence). The V end was cut by 2 bases, the J end by 3 bases, with 11 bases between. The CDR3 covers 14 residues. CDR3 region: CATSRSRLLYEQYF. CDR3 coding DNA: TGTGCCACCAGCAGATCCCGCCTCCTCTACGAGCAGTACTTC.

This clonotype was counted between two and nine times. The chain is built from TRBV10-1 and TRBJ2-7, with no clear D. V lost 5 bases and J 7 bases, leaving 15 bases between the germline ends. Per germline, CDR1 WNHNN and CDR2 SYGVQD (reference sequence). This CDR3 region has 13 residues. The CDR3, as DNA: TGCGCCAGCAGTAGAAGCCCCGCCGGGGAGCAGTACTTC. It specifies CASSRSPAGEQYF.